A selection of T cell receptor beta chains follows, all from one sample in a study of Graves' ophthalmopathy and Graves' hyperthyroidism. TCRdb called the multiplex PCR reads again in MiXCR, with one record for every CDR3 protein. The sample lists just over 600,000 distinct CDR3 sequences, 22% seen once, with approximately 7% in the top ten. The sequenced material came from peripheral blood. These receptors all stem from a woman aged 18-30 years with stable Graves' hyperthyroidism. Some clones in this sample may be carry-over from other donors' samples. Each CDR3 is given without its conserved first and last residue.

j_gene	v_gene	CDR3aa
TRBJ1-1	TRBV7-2	ASSLVQGLPNTEAF
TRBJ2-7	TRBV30	AWSRDVKGEQY
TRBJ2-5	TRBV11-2	ASSLDLAGLETQY
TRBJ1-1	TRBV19	ASSIDPFKGRAF
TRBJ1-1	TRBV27	ASSLSSTPGIEAF
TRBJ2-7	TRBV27	ASSLGDREGEQY
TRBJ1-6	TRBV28	ASRQTRTGGNSPLH
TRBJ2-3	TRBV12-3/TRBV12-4	ASSLVLAGSTDTQY
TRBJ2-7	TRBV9	ASSVATGPYEQY
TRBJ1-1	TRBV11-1	ASSPKQGRMNTEAF
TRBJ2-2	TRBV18	ASSPGHLTGELF
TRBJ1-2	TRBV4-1	ASSQVLVSYGYT
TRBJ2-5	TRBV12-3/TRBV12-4	ASSRVLADQETQY
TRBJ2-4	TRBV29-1	SVLTDENIQY
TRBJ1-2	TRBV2	ASSTGEGAGYT
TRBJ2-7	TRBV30	AWSGSGRADIYEQY
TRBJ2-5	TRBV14	ASSQHPARGGETQY
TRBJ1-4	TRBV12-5	ASGLYTGGFTNEKLF
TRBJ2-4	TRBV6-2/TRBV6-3	ASSYIGQGQGIQY
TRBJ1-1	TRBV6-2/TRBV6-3	ASNRGVGTEAF
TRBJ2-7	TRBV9	ASSVDGGGWYEQY